The 17 T cell receptor beta chains reported below all come from one sample, sequenced in a study of cytomegalovirus exposure and HLA in healthy donors. 13 Jbeta primers and 60 Vbeta primers were used for the PCR. The protocol was immunoSEQ multiplex PCR, while the TCRdb copy is restricted to in-frame clones and leaves out a portion. This table has some 150,000 clones, approximately 87% appearing once. Sequenced input: PBMCs. The receptor source for this set is a woman in her thirties in good health and CMV-seronegative.

This clone was recorded once. The chain links TRBV28 to TRBJ2-7; 7 nucleotides match TRBD1. This CDR3 has 14 residues. J lost 7 bases, V lost 6 bases, and 12 bases had no gene match. Germline CDR1 and CDR2: MDHEN and SYDVKM. In DNA form, the CDR3 reads TGTGCCAGCAGGGGTGGGACAGCGACACGGGAGCAGTACTTC. It is translated as CASRGGTATREQYF.

The V gene is TRBV30, the J gene TRBJ1-1, with D unresolved. This CDR3 comprises 13 residues. CDR1 is GTSNPN and CDR2 is SVGIG in the germline V gene (reference sequence). Deletions cut 0 bases from V and 0 bases from J, with 5 bases between. Here the CDR3 reads CAWSVQLNTEAFF. DNA for the CDR3: TGTGCCTGGAGTGTACAGTTGAACACTGAAGCTTTCTTT.

V usage is TRBV29-1 and J usage is TRBJ2-5; TRBD1 might be the D (5 bases). The J call may be wrong; the DNA end is better matched by TRBJ2-7. Germline CDR1 and CDR2: SQVTM and ANQGSEA. The CDR3 spans 16 residues. In DNA, the CDR3 is TGCAGCGTTGAGGTGGGGCCCGGTTCGAATGCCTACGAGCAGTACTTC. This translates into CSVEVGPGSNAYEQYF.

This clone has just one count. V is TRBV27 and J is TRBJ1-5, with D unclear. The germline V gene encodes CDR1 MNHEY and CDR2 SMNVEV (reference sequence). The CDR3 extends over 14 amino acids. V lost 6 bases to trimming and J lost 4 bases, with 13 bases between them. The CDR3 coding sequence is TGTGCCAGCAGCCCGACGAGGGTGAATCAGCCCCAGCATTTT. Its protein product is CASSPTRVNQPQHF.

The chain couples TRBV28 to TRBJ1-2, with D tentatively TRBD1 (5 bases). Trimming cost V 3 bases and J 13 bases, with 15 bases left between them. Germline lookup yields CDR1 MDHEN and CDR2 SYDVKM. This CDR3 contains 12 residues. CDR3 nucleotides: TGTGCCAGCAGTTTCGAGGTTGGAGGGACCACCTTC. Protein product: CASSFEVGGTTF.

The chain combines TRBV28 with TRBJ2-1; a weak D match, TRBD2 (6 bases). Germline lookup yields CDR1 MDHEN and CDR2 SYDVKM. Trimming removed 5 bases at V and 4 bases at J, with 24 bases between. The CDR3 totals 18 residues. The CDR3 nucleotides read TGTGCCAGCAGTCTTCATTGGGGTGCCGGGAGCGGATACAATGAGCAGTTCTTC. The encoded protein is CASSLHWGAGSGYNEQFF.

This chain links TRBV19 with TRBJ1-5, with D maybe TRBD1 (6 bases). Trimming cost V 1 base and J 1 base, with 11 bases left between them. Looked up from germline, CDR1 is LNHDA and CDR2 is SQIVND (reference sequence). The CDR3 length is 16 residues. In DNA form, the CDR3 reads TGTGCCAGTAGTATAGGCTCCAGGGGAAGCAATCAGCCCCAGCATTTT. Translated, it gives CASSIGSRGSNQPQHF.

The CDR3 is CAISPGQSNYGYTF. The CDR3 DNA is TGTGCCATCAGCCCGGGACAGTCAAACTATGGCTACACCTTC. The rearrangement uses TRBV10-3 and TRBJ1-2; 7 positions match TRBD1. Trimming cost V 6 bases and J 2 bases; bases outside gene matches: 6. CDR3 length equals 14 residues. Germline CDR1 and CDR2: ENHRY and SYGVKD.

The chain recombines TRBV2 with TRBJ2-7, with 12 bases fitting TRBD1. V shed 2 bases and J 5 bases; nucleotides not matched to a gene: 4. CDR3 length: 15 residues. Germline CDR1 SNHLY, CDR2 FYNNEI. This chain's CDR3 is CASSEIGTGGHEQYF. The CDR3 DNA reads TGTGCCAGCAGTGAAATAGGGACAGGGGGCCACGAGCAGTACTTC.

The chain carries TRBV28 and TRBJ2-7; TRBD1 aligns across 7 bases. Germline CDR1 and CDR2: MDHEN and SYDVKM. Trimming removed 1 base from V and 4 bases from J; junction bases left unmatched: 4. The CDR3 is 14 amino acids. The DNA for the CDR3 is TGTGCCAGCAGTTTATTGGGACAGTCGTACGAGCAGTACTTC. This codes for CASSLLGQSYEQYF.

This clone has a handful of counts. The rearrangement uses TRBV6-1 and TRBJ2-2, with D possibly being TRBD2 (6 bases). The length of the CDR3 is 15 residues. CDR1 and CDR2 from the germline V gene are MNHNS and SASEGT. V shed 6 bases and J shed 2 bases, with 13 bases lying between them. The CDR3 bases are TGTGCCAGCAGCCACGGGCGGGGTAACACCGGGGAGCTGTTTTTT. Its translation: CASSHGRGNTGELFF.

The chain links TRBV2 to TRBJ1-2, with a possible D match to TRBD1 (6 bases). V was trimmed by 6 bases and J by 7 bases, leaving 12 bases between them. The CDR3 loop spans 12 amino acids. The V gene's germline CDR1 is SNHLY and CDR2 FYNNEI. Written as DNA, the CDR3 is TGTGCCAGCAGCGTCGCCAGGGGTGGCTACACCTTC. It translates to CASSVARGGYTF.

This chain connects TRBV2 to TRBJ2-1; 7 bases line up with TRBD2. The CDR3 spans 15 residues. Trimming at V came to 7 bases and at J to 5 bases, leaving 11 bases not matched to a gene. Germline CDR1 is SNHLY and CDR2 is FYNNEI. CDR3 nucleotides: TGTGCCAGCAAGAAAGAAGGGACTACCAACAATGAGCAGTTCTTC. It encodes CASKKEGTTNNEQFF.

This chain joins TRBV15 and TRBJ1-4; D is possibly TRBD1 (6 bases). Trimming left V 0 bases short and J 1 base short, with 15 bases between. Germline loops: CDR1 LNHNV, CDR2 YYDKDF (reference sequence). This CDR3 comprises 18 residues. The CDR3, as DNA: TGTGCCACCAGCAGAGATTCCTCCCTACAGGGAACTAATGAAAAACTGTTTTTT. This translates into CATSRDSSLQGTNEKLFF.

The gene calls are TRBV9 and TRBJ1-1; a possible D gene is TRBD1 (6 bases). Deletions cut 3 bases from V and 1 base from J, with 13 bases between. CDR1 and CDR2 (germline): SGDLS, YYNGEE. CDR3 length: 15 residues. CDR3 DNA: TGTGCCAGCAGCGCCCCCGGGACATCGAACACTGAAGCTTTCTTT. This gives the protein CASSAPGTSNTEAFF.

The rearrangement links TRBV19 to TRBJ1-5; 10 positions agree with TRBD1. Germline trimming cut 5 bases from V and 7 bases from J; bases unmatched to any gene: 17. CDR3 length equals 18 residues. The germline V gene encodes CDR1 LNHDA and CDR2 SQIVND (reference sequence). The CDR3 protein is CASSGRDRGLIRSQPQHF. The CDR3 bases are TGTGCCAGTAGTGGACGGGACAGGGGCCTCATCCGTAGCCAGCCCCAGCATTTT.

V gene TRBV5-1 combines with J gene TRBJ2-3, with 12 bases lining up with TRBD2. The CDR3 is 17 residues long. Germline loops: CDR1 SGHRS, CDR2 YFSETQ. The V segment lost 2 bases and the J segment 2 bases; nucleotides outside the gene matches: 6. CDR3 sequence reads: CASSFYGLAGTTDTQYF. In DNA, the CDR3 is TGCGCCAGCAGCTTCTACGGACTAGCGGGGACCACAGATACGCAGTATTTT.